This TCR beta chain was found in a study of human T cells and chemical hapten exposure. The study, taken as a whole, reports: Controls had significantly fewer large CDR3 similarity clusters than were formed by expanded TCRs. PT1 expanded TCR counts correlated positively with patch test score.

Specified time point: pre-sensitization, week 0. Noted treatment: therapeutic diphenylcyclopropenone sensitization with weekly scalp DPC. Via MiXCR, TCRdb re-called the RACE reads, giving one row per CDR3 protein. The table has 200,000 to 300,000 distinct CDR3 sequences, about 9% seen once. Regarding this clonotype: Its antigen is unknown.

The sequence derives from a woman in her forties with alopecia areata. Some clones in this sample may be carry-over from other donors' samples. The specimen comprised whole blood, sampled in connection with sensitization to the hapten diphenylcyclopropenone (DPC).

The CDR3 nucleotides read TGTGCCAGCAGCGGGGGGTTCGCGCCAGACACCATATATTTT. It translates to CASSGGFAPDTIYF. V usage is TRBV9 and J usage is TRBJ1-3; possible D gene TRBD1, 5 bases. V lost 3 bases, J lost 8 bases, and 15 bases lay in between. Germline V gene sequence: CDR1 SGDLS, CDR2 YYNGEE. The CDR3 spans 14 residues.